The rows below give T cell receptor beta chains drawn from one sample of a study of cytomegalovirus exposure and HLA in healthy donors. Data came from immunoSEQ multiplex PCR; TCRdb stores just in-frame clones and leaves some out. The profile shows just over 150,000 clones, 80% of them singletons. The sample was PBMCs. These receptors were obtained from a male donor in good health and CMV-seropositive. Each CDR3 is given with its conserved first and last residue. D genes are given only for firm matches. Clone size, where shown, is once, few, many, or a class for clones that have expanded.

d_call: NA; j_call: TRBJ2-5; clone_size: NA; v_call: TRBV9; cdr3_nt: TGTGCCAGCAGCGCCGGAGGAACAGGGTGGGAGACCCAGTACTTC; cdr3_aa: CASSAGGTGWETQYF
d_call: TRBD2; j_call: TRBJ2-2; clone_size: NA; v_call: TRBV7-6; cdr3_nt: TGTGCCAGCAGCTTAGGGACTAGCGGGAACACCGGGGAGCTGTTTTTT; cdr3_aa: CASSLGTSGNTGELFF
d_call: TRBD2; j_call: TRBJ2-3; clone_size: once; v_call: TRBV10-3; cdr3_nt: TGTGCCATCAGTGGACTAGCGGGAGGGAGCACAGATACGCAGTATTTT; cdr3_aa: CAISGLAGGSTDTQYF
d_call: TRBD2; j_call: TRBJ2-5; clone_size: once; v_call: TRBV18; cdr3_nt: TGTGCCAGCTCACCACGGTCTAGCGGGAGGGGGCAAGAGACCCAGTACTTC; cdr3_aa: CASSPRSSGRGQETQYF
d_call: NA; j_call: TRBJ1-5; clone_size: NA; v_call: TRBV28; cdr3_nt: TGTGCCAGCAGTACCCCCGTTATAGATCAGCCCCAGCATTTT; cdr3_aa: CASSTPVIDQPQHF
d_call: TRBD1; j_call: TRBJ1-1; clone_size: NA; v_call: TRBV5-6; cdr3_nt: TGTGCCAGCAGCACAGGGGGCAGTGGCACTGAAGCTTTCTTT; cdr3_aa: CASSTGGSGTEAFF
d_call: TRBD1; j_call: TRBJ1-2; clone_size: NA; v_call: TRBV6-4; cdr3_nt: TGTGCCAGCAGGAAGGGACAGGGTTATAGAAACTATGGCTACACCTTC; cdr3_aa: CASRKGQGYRNYGYTF
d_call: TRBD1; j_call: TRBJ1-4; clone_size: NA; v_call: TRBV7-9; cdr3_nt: TGTGCTAGCAGCTTAGGGACAGCTGATGAAAAACTGTTTTTT; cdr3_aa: CASSLGTADEKLFF
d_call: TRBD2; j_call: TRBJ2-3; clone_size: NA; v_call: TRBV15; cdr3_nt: TGTGCCACCAGCATTACTAGCGGGAGCTTTCATACGCAGTATTTT; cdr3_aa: CATSITSGSFHTQYF
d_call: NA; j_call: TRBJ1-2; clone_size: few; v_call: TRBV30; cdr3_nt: TGTGCCTGGAGTGTGGACAGCTATGGCTACACCTTC; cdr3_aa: CAWSVDSYGYTF
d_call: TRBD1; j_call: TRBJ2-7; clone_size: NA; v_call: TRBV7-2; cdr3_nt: TGTGCCAGCAGCGTCTACAGGGGGCGCTACGAGCAGTACTTC; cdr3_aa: CASSVYRGRYEQYF
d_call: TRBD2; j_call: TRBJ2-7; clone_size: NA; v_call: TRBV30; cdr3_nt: TGTGCCTGGAGTGGGGGGACTAGCGGGAAGATGACCTACGAGCAGTACTTC; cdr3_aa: CAWSGGTSGKMTYEQYF
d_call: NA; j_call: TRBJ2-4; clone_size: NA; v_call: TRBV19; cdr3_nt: TGTGCCAGTAGTCCTTTAGGGGGCGGGGGGCGAATTCAGTACTTC; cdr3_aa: CASSPLGGGGRIQYF
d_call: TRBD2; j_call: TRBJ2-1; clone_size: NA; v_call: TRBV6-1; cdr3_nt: TGTGCCAGCAGTGTTGCGGGAGGCCCCAGGGAGCAGTTCTTC; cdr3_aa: CASSVAGGPREQFF
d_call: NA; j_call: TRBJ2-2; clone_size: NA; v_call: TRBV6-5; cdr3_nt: TGTGCCAGCAGTCCCCAGGCCGTTAACACCGGGGAGCTGTTTTTT; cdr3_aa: CASSPQAVNTGELFF
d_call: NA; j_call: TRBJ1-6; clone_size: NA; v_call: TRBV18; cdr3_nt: TGTGCCAGCTCCAGAACCGGACAGAGTTATAATTCACCCCTCCACTTT; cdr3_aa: CASSRTGQSYNSPLHF
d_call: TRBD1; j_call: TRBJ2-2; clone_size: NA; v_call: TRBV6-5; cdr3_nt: TGTGCCAGCAGTTACATGAGGACAGGGGACACCGGGGAGCTGTTTTTT; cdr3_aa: CASSYMRTGDTGELFF
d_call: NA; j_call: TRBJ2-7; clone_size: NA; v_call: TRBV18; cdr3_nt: TGTGCCAGCTCACCTCTCCGCGCGGGACCGTTATCCTACGAGCAGTACTTC; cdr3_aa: CASSPLRAGPLSYEQYF
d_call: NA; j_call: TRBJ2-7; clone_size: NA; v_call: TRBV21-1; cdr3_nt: TGTGCCAGCAGCAAATCCCCTCCGGGGTTTCCCTACGAGCAGTACTTC; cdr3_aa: CASSKSPPGFPYEQYF
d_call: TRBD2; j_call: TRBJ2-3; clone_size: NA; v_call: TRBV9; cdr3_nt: TGTGCCAGCAGCGATAGTAGCGGGAGGACAGATACGCAGTATTTT; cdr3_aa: CASSDSSGRTDTQYF
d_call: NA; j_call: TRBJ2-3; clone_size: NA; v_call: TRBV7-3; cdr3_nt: TGTGCCAGCAGCTTAAGCGGGCCCCCAGATACGCAGTATTTT; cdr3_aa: CASSLSGPPDTQYF
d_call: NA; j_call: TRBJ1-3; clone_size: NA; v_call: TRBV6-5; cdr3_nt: TGTGCCAGCAGTTACTCACAGACCTCTGGAAACACCATATATTTT; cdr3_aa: CASSYSQTSGNTIYF
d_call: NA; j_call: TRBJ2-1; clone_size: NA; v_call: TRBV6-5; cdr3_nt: TGTGCCAGCAGCCCCATGCGGGTAAACAATGAGCAGTTCTTC; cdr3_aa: CASSPMRVNNEQFF
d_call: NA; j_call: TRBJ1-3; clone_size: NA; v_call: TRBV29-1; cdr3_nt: TGCAGCGCTGGGGGGGGGCTTGCTGGAAACACCATATATTTT; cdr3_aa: CSAGGGLAGNTIYF
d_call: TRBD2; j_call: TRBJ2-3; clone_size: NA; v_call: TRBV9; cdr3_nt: TGTGCCAGCAGCGCGGGGACTAGCGGCACAGATACGCAGTATTTT; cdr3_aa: CASSAGTSGTDTQYF
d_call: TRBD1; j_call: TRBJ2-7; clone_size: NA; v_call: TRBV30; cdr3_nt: TGTGCCTGGACGGACAGGGAATCCTACGAGCAGTACTTC; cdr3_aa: CAWTDRESYEQYF
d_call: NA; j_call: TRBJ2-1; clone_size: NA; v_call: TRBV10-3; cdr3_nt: TGTGCCACCGGGAGATATGAGCAGTTCTTC; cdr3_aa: CATGRYEQFF
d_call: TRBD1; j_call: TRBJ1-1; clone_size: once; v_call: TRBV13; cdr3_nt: TGTGCCAGCAGCTTGGGACAGGGAATAAGGGAAGCTTTCTTT; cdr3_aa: CASSLGQGIREAFF
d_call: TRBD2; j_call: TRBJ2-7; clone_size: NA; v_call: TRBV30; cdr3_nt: TGTGCCTGGAGTTGGGAGCGGGAGTATAGGGAGCAGTACTTC; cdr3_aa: CAWSWEREYREQYF
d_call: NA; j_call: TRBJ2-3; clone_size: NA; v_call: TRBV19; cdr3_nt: TGTGCCAGTAGGCTAGAGGGCGGAGGATCTTCAGATACGCAGTATTTT; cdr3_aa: CASRLEGGGSSDTQYF
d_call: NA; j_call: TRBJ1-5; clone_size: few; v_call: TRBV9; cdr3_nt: TGTGCCAGCAGCCCAGGCCTCAATCAGCCCCAGCATTTT; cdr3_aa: CASSPGLNQPQHF
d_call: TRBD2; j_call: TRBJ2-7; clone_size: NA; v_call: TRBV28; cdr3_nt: TGTGCCGGAGCGAAGGGACTAGCCTACGAGCAGTACTTC; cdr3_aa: CAGAKGLAYEQYF
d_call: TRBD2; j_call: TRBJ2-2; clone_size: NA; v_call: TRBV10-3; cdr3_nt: TGTGCCAGCAGTGACTTAGCGGGAAACACCGGGGAGCTGTTTTTT; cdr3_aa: CASSDLAGNTGELFF
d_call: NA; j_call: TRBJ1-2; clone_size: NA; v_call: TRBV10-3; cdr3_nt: TGTGCCATCAGTGACATGTATGGCTACACCTTC; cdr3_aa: CAISDMYGYTF
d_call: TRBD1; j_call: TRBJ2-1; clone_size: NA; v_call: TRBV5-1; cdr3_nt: TGCGCCAGCAGGCCCTACCCAGGGGGCTCCTACAATGAGCAGTTCTTC; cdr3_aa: CASRPYPGGSYNEQFF
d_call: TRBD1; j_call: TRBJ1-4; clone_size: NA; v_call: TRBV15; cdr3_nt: TGTGCCACCGGCCGACAGGGGGGTGCCGAAAAACTGTTTTTT; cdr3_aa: CATGRQGGAEKLFF
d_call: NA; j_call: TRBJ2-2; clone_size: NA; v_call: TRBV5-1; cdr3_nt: TGCGCCAGCAGCCCGGTCGGGAACACCGGGGAGCTGTTTTTT; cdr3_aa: CASSPVGNTGELFF
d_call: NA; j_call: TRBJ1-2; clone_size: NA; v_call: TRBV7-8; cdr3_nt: TGTGCCAGCAGCCACCGGAGGGAGAGACGGGGCTACACCTTC; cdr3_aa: CASSHRRERRGYTF
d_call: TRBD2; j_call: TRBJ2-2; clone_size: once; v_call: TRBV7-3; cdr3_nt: TGTGCCAGCAGCTTAGGTGGGACTAGCGGAAACACCGGGGAGCTGTTTTTT; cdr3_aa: CASSLGGTSGNTGELFF
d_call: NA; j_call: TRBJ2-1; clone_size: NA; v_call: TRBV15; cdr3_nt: TGTGCCACCAGCAGAGCCCAGGCCTCTAATGAGCAGTTCTTC; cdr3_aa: CATSRAQASNEQFF
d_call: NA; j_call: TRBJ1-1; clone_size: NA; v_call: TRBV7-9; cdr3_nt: TGTGCCAGCAGCTCACCCCCCGGACAAGCGAACACTGAAGCTTTCTTT; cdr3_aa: CASSSPPGQANTEAFF
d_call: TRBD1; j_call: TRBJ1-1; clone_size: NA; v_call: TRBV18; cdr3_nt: TGTGCCAGCTCACCTGGACAGGGCGGGAGTAAAACTGAAGCTTTCTTT; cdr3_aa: CASSPGQGGSKTEAFF
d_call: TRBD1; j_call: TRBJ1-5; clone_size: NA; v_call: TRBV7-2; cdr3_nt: TGTGCCAGCAGCCCCAGGACAGGGGCCAATCAGCCCCAGCATTTT; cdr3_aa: CASSPRTGANQPQHF